A selection of T cell receptor beta chains follows, all from one sample in a study of shared T cell receptors in the human thymus. Produced via immunoSEQ multiplex PCR; TCRdb's table is partial and in-frame only. Of 500,000 to 750,000 clones detected, around 87% appear once; the ten largest clones hold 0.0085% to 0.012%. A further study also used this sample, focusing on human thymus T cells.

Sequencing was carried out using thymocytes. The receptor set was obtained from a boy under two years old with a congenital heart defect. Both conserved end residues are part of each CDR3. Fields, in order: clone size, J gene, D gene, V gene, CDR3 DNA, CDR3 protein. D genes are given only for firm matches. The size field is filled for only some rows; it gives once, few, many or a size class.

>NA|TRBJ1-2|TRBD1|TRBV6-5
TGTGCCAGCAGACCGACAGGGGCGAACTATGGCTACACCTTC
CASRPTGANYGYTF
>NA|TRBJ2-2|TRBD2|TRBV6-5
TGTGCCAGCAGGGGACTAGGGGGCGGGGAGCTGTTTTTT
CASRGLGGGELFF
>NA|TRBJ2-1|TRBD2|TRBV7-4
TGTGCCAGCAGCCCTCAGCGGGATCGGGACAATGAGCAGTTCTTC
CASSPQRDRDNEQFF
>NA|TRBJ1-3|TRBD1|TRBV12-5
TGTGCTAGTGGTTTGGTAGGGACAGCATACTCTGGAAACACCATATATTTT
CASGLVGTAYSGNTIYF
>once|TRBJ2-7|NA|TRBV7-8
TGTGCCAGCAGCTTAGTTGGGGCGAGCTACGAGCAGTACTTC
CASSLVGASYEQYF
>NA|TRBJ2-1|NA|TRBV5-1
TGCGCCAGCAAGGGGCCCCTAAGGGACAATGAGCAGTTCTTC
CASKGPLRDNEQFF
>NA|TRBJ2-1|TRBD1|TRBV7-2
TGTGCCAGCAGCCAGAGGACAGGCTACAATGAGCAGTTCTTC
CASSQRTGYNEQFF
>NA|TRBJ2-7|NA|TRBV27
TGTGCCAGCAGTCTCCCAGGAAGGCCCGAGCAGTACTTC
CASSLPGRPEQYF
>NA|TRBJ2-2|TRBD1|TRBV6-1
TGTGCCAGCAGTGAACACGGGACAGGGAGCACCGGGGAGCTGTTTTTT
CASSEHGTGSTGELFF
>once|TRBJ2-3|TRBD1|TRBV29-1
TGCAGCGGAAATCACAGGGGCGCTAGCACAGATACGCAGTATTTT
CSGNHRGASTDTQYF
>NA|TRBJ1-1|NA|TRBV2
TGTGCCAGCAGTGAAGCGACGGGGGGGAGCGACAGGAACACTGAAGCTTTCTTT
CASSEATGGSDRNTEAFF
>NA|TRBJ2-7|TRBD1|TRBV27
TGTGCCAGCAGCTACAGGGGGATCCCTTCCTACGAGCAGTACTTC
CASSYRGIPSYEQYF
>NA|TRBJ1-5|NA|TRBV6-5
TGTGCCAGCAGTTCTGCCCAGGGGCAGCCCCAGCATTTT
CASSSAQGQPQHF
>NA|TRBJ2-4|TRBD1|TRBV7-8
TGTGCCAGCAGCTTAGCATGGGACAGGGTAGATGGCAAAAACATTCAGTACTTC
CASSLAWDRVDGKNIQYF
>NA|TRBJ1-4|NA|TRBV9
TGTGCCAGCAGCGGAGAGGCGGGGTCCGGTGAAAAACTGTTTTTT
CASSGEAGSGEKLFF
>NA|TRBJ2-4|TRBD1|TRBV15
TGTGCCACCAGCAGGACAGGGAGTAGAAACATTCAGTACTTC
CATSRTGSRNIQYF
>NA|TRBJ1-1|NA|TRBV2
TGTGCCAGCAGTGATCGGGTCGCTGGAGGGAACACTGAAGCTTTCTTT
CASSDRVAGGNTEAFF
>NA|TRBJ2-7|NA|TRBV11-3
TGTGCCAGCAGCTCCATCGAGCAGTACTTC
CASSSIEQYF
>once|TRBJ1-4|NA|TRBV4-1
TGCGCCAGCAGCCACCTGCGCCAGGGAGGGGTTGAAAAACTGTTTTTT
CASSHLRQGGVEKLFF
>NA|TRBJ2-5|NA|TRBV15
TGTGCCACCAGCAGAGATCGCGGCCCCAAAGGGACCCAGTACTTC
CATSRDRGPKGTQYF
>NA|TRBJ1-4|TRBD1|TRBV15
TGTGCCACCAGCAGACCCAACAGGGGGCGCGGGGATGAAAAACTGTTTTTT
CATSRPNRGRGDEKLFF
>NA|TRBJ2-1|TRBD2|TRBV30
TGTGCCTGGAGCGAACCGTTTGGGAGGGCCTGTGAGCAGTTCTTC
CAWSEPFGRACEQFF
>NA|TRBJ2-7|TRBD1|TRBV5-5
TGTGCCAGCAGCCCGGACAGGGCGTACGAGCAGTACTTC
CASSPDRAYEQYF
>NA|TRBJ1-1|TRBD1|TRBV15
TGTGCCACCAGCAGGGACAGGGATGGCTCGGCGAACACTGAAGCTTTCTTT
CATSRDRDGSANTEAFF
>NA|TRBJ1-3|NA|TRBV4-3
TGCGCCAGCAGCCAAGAGCAATACAGGCCGGGCGGAAACACCATATATTTT
CASSQEQYRPGGNTIYF
>NA|TRBJ2-7|TRBD1|TRBV5-5
TGTGCCAGCAGCCCCCGGACAGGGAGCCTTTTCTCCTACGAGCAGTACTTC
CASSPRTGSLFSYEQYF
>NA|TRBJ2-7|NA|TRBV5-1
TGCGCCAGCAGTCCAGGGGGGCCCCCCTACGAGCAGTACTTC
CASSPGGPPYEQYF
>NA|TRBJ1-5|NA|TRBV15
TGTGCCACCAGCAAAGGCCACGGGGCCCAGCATTTT
CATSKGHGAQHF
>NA|TRBJ2-7|TRBD1|TRBV11-2
TGTGCCAGCAGCTTAGATAAGGGGGCAGAATTCTACGAGCAGTACTTC
CASSLDKGAEFYEQYF
>NA|TRBJ2-1|NA|TRBV5-5
TGTGCCAGCATTGAGGATCTCAGGGCCAATGAGCAGTTCTTC
CASIEDLRANEQFF
>NA|TRBJ2-3|TRBD2|TRBV6-4
TGTGCCAGCCGGGGACTAGCGGGGGGCACAGATACGCAGTATTTT
CASRGLAGGTDTQYF
>once|TRBJ2-7|TRBD2|TRBV15
TGTGCCACCAGTTGGGGGTACAGCGGGAGGGCTGAGTTAGAGCAGTACTTC
CATSWGYSGRAELEQYF
>NA|TRBJ2-5|NA|TRBV6-5
TGTGCCAGCAGTTACTGGTTAGAAGGGGCCGGACAGACCCAGTACTTC
CASSYWLEGAGQTQYF
>NA|TRBJ2-7|NA|TRBV2
TGTGCCAGCAGTGGCCGACTAAACTACGAGCAGTACTTC
CASSGRLNYEQYF
>NA|TRBJ1-2|NA|TRBV21-1
TGTGCCAGCAGCAAGCCTTACAGGGGCGCTAACAACTATGGCTACACCTTC
CASSKPYRGANNYGYTF
>NA|TRBJ2-7|NA|TRBV5-1
TGCGCCAGCAGCCCGACAATCTACTCCTACGAGCAGTACTTC
CASSPTIYSYEQYF